This T cell receptor beta chain derives from a study of OX40 agonist ivuxolimab in advanced cancers. Findings and caveats of the study: More expanded clones were found, on average, in CD8+ than in CD4+ T cells.

The assay was immunoSEQ multiplex PCR, and TCRdb's table has in-frame clones only and misses some. The sample has some 77,000 clones, 88% seen once. Germline CDR1 reads SNHLY; CDR2 reads FYNNEI. This CDR3 spans 13 amino acids. V lost 4 bases and J lost 8; bases outside the gene matches: 7. To note about this clone: Its target is unknown.

The clonotype originates from an adult with an advanced solid tumor such as melanoma, head and neck, liver or kidney cancer. The sequenced sample was CD4+ or CD8+ T cells sorted from blood, obtained in a trial of the OX40 agonist ivuxolimab. This rearrangement joins TRBV2 to TRBJ1-2; 7 bases agree with TRBD1. CDR3 region: CASSGDRVEGYTF. The CDR3 region has the DNA TGTGCCAGCAGTGGAGACAGGGTCGAGGGCTACACCTTC.